These T cell receptor beta chains were read from a single sample in a study of blood T cell repertoires in COVID-19. Using immunoSEQ multiplex PCR, the repertoire was profiled, and TCRdb retains in-frame clones only, with some absent. The data show more than 110,000 clones, about 90% seen once. Sequencing input: peripheral blood. Every receptor here comes from a woman aged 80 or over with acute or convalescent COVID-19. CDR3s include the opening cysteine and the closing phenylalanine or tryptophan. Fields, in order: J gene, V gene, D gene, clone size, CDR3 protein, CDR3 DNA. D genes are given only for firm matches. Size tells how often a clone was seen (once, few, many) or the class of an expanded clone, and some rows leave it out.

J: TRBJ2-5
V: TRBV6-2/TRBV6-3
D: TRBD2
size: NA
CDR3: CASSPTSGVTQYF
DNA: TGTGCCAGCAGTCCGACTAGCGGGGTGACCCAGTACTTC

J: TRBJ1-5
V: TRBV4-2
D: NA
size: NA
CDR3: CASSQDSDRASSTYYQPQHF
DNA: TGTGCCAGCAGCCAAGATTCCGACAGAGCCTCATCAACCTATTATCAGCCCCAGCATTTT

J: TRBJ1-4
V: TRBV27
D: NA
size: NA
CDR3: CASSLLGGTDHEKLFF
DNA: TGTGCCAGCAGTCTCCTGGGGGGGACGGACCATGAAAAACTGTTTTTT

J: TRBJ1-1
V: TRBV11-1
D: TRBD1
size: NA
CDR3: CASSLNRGRWNTEAFF
DNA: TGTGCCAGCAGCTTAAACAGGGGTCGGTGGAACACTGAAGCTTTCTTT

J: TRBJ1-6
V: TRBV5-5
D: NA
size: NA
CDR3: CASSSEGGATSNSPLHF
DNA: TGTGCCAGCAGCTCTGAGGGTGGAGCTACCTCCAATTCACCCCTCCACTTT

J: TRBJ2-5
V: TRBV30
D: TRBD2
size: NA
CDR3: CAWSLAGGQETQYF
DNA: TGTGCCTGGAGTTTAGCGGGGGGCCAAGAGACCCAGTACTTC

J: TRBJ1-1
V: TRBV28
D: NA
size: few
CDR3: CASTPRAFTAEAFF
DNA: TGTGCCAGCACCCCCCGAGCCTTTACAGCTGAAGCTTTCTTT

J: TRBJ1-1
V: TRBV5-1
D: NA
size: NA
CDR3: CASRLTGEAFF
DNA: TGCGCCAGCCGTTTAACAGGTGAAGCTTTCTTT

J: TRBJ2-2
V: TRBV27
D: NA
size: NA
CDR3: CASSLGRGVGELFF
DNA: TGTGCCAGCAGTTTAGGCAGGGGCGTTGGGGAGCTGTTTTTT

J: TRBJ1-2
V: TRBV6-5
D: NA
size: NA
CDR3: CASSYFGEEGYTF
DNA: TGTGCCAGCAGTTACTTCGGGGAAGAGGGCTACACCTTC

J: TRBJ1-1
V: TRBV29-1
D: NA
size: once
CDR3: CHASDRTYTEAFF
DNA: TGCCACGCGTCGGACAGAACCTACACTGAAGCTTTCTTT

J: TRBJ1-6
V: TRBV6-2/TRBV6-3
D: NA
size: NA
CDR3: CASSVRTATSPLHF
DNA: TGTGCCAGCAGTGTTCGGACAGCGACTTCACCCCTCCACTTT

J: TRBJ2-2
V: TRBV7-2
D: NA
size: NA
CDR3: CASSLARATGELFF
DNA: TGTGCCAGCAGCTTAGCGCGGGCAACCGGGGAGCTGTTTTTT

J: TRBJ2-5
V: TRBV15
D: TRBD2
size: NA
CDR3: CATSRGLAGDETQYF
DNA: TGTGCCACCAGCAGAGGCCTAGCGGGGGACGAGACCCAGTACTTC

J: TRBJ1-2
V: TRBV30
D: NA
size: NA
CDR3: CAWSVGAGGYGYTF
DNA: TGTGCCTGGAGTGTGGGGGCGGGCGGCTATGGCTACACCTTC

J: TRBJ2-7
V: TRBV5-1
D: TRBD1
size: NA
CDR3: CASSLSGQGKQYF
DNA: TGCGCCAGCAGCTTGTCGGGACAGGGGAAGCAGTACTTC

J: TRBJ1-6
V: TRBV30
D: NA
size: NA
CDR3: CAWDRTPNSPLHF
DNA: TGTGCCTGGGACCGGACACCTAATTCACCCCTCCACTTT

J: TRBJ1-1
V: TRBV4-1
D: NA
size: NA
CDR3: CASSTDRFLLTNTEAFF
DNA: TGCGCCAGCAGCACCGACAGGTTCCTTCTAACGAACACTGAAGCTTTCTTT

J: TRBJ1-1
V: TRBV7-2
D: NA
size: NA
CDR3: CASSLAEVTEAFF
DNA: TGTGCCAGCAGCTTAGCGGAGGTGACTGAAGCTTTCTTT

J: TRBJ1-2
V: TRBV5-4
D: NA
size: NA
CDR3: CASSFAGNIDYGYTF
DNA: TGTGCCAGCAGCTTCGCAGGGAATATTGACTATGGCTACACCTTC

J: TRBJ2-1
V: TRBV6-5
D: TRBD2
size: NA
CDR3: CASSLAGSSYNEQFF
DNA: TGTGCCAGCAGTTTAGCGGGGTCTTCCTACAATGAGCAGTTCTTC

J: TRBJ1-2
V: TRBV30
D: NA
size: NA
CDR3: CAWSVRGAYGYTF
DNA: TGTGCCTGGAGTGTACGGGGGGCTTATGGCTACACCTTC

J: TRBJ1-1
V: TRBV6-5
D: NA
size: few
CDR3: CASSWETGRTEAFF
DNA: TGTGCCAGCAGTTGGGAAACAGGGAGAACTGAAGCTTTCTTT

J: TRBJ1-1
V: TRBV30
D: TRBD1
size: few
CDR3: CAWSVLTRGTEAFF
DNA: TGTGCCTGGAGTGTACTGACCAGGGGGACTGAAGCTTTCTTT

J: TRBJ1-2
V: TRBV9
D: TRBD1
size: NA
CDR3: CASSEESPGQGGYTF
DNA: TGTGCCAGCAGCGAAGAGAGCCCGGGACAGGGAGGCTACACCTTC

J: TRBJ2-5
V: TRBV11-2
D: NA
size: NA
CDR3: CASSKRDSQEETQYF
DNA: TGTGCCAGCAGCAAACGGGACTCGCAAGAAGAGACCCAGTACTTC

J: TRBJ1-6
V: TRBV19
D: NA
size: NA
CDR3: CASSIRDNSPLHF
DNA: TGTGCCAGTAGTATACGGGATAATTCACCCCTCCACTTT

J: TRBJ1-5
V: TRBV5-1
D: TRBD1
size: NA
CDR3: CASSLGGQVNQPQHF
DNA: TGCGCCAGCAGCTTGGGAGGACAGGTGAATCAGCCCCAGCATTTT

J: TRBJ2-7
V: TRBV11-2
D: TRBD1
size: NA
CDR3: CASSLGGTGTYEQYF
DNA: TGTGCCAGCAGCTTAGGTGGGACAGGAACCTACGAGCAGTACTTC

J: TRBJ2-5
V: TRBV5-5
D: TRBD2
size: NA
CDR3: CASSSAGGRETQYF
DNA: TGTGCCAGCAGCTCCGCGGGGGGCCGAGAGACCCAGTACTTC

J: TRBJ1-1
V: TRBV4-1
D: TRBD1
size: NA
CDR3: CASSQENPTGGRTFF
DNA: TGCGCCAGCAGCCAGGAAAACCCGACAGGGGGTAGGACTTTCTTT

J: TRBJ2-5
V: TRBV9
D: TRBD1
size: NA
CDR3: CASKQGEETQYF
DNA: TGTGCCAGCAAACAGGGGGAAGAGACCCAGTACTTC

J: TRBJ1-2
V: TRBV7-8
D: TRBD1
size: NA
CDR3: CASSFSGTGNGYTF
DNA: TGTGCCAGCAGCTTCTCCGGGACAGGGAATGGCTACACCTTC

J: TRBJ1-2
V: TRBV4-3
D: TRBD1
size: NA
CDR3: CASTYYPTGTGGHGYTF
DNA: TGCGCCAGCACCTACTATCCCACCGGGACAGGGGGTCATGGCTACACCTTC

J: TRBJ1-6
V: TRBV6-5
D: NA
size: NA
CDR3: CASRNTYNSPLHF
DNA: TGTGCCAGCAGGAATACTTATAATTCACCCCTCCACTTT

J: TRBJ1-5
V: TRBV19
D: NA
size: NA
CDR3: CASSIGQSNQPQHF
DNA: TGTGCCAGTAGTATAGGCCAGAGCAATCAGCCCCAGCATTTT

J: TRBJ1-1
V: TRBV3-1/TRBV3-2
D: NA
size: NA
CDR3: CASSQEGGSTEAFF
DNA: TGTGCCAGCAGCCAAGAGGGAGGGAGCACTGAAGCTTTCTTT

J: TRBJ2-3
V: TRBV7-2
D: TRBD1
size: NA
CDR3: CASSRQDREYVFTQYF
DNA: TGTGCCAGCAGCCGCCAGGACAGGGAGTACGTTTTTACGCAGTATTTT

J: TRBJ1-1
V: TRBV5-1
D: NA
size: once
CDR3: CASSYSGDPNTEAFF
DNA: TGCGCCAGCAGCTACTCAGGGGATCCGAACACTGAAGCTTTCTTT

J: TRBJ1-4
V: TRBV4-1
D: NA
size: NA
CDR3: CASSHVMRRTNEKLFF
DNA: TGCGCCAGCAGCCACGTGATGAGGAGAACTAATGAAAAACTGTTTTTT

J: TRBJ1-5
V: TRBV3-1/TRBV3-2
D: NA
size: NA
CDR3: CASSPTTAYNQPQHF
DNA: TGTGCCAGCAGCCCCACGACAGCTTACAATCAGCCCCAGCATTTT

J: TRBJ1-2
V: TRBV27
D: TRBD1
size: NA
CDR3: CASSLYGTGKGYTF
DNA: TGTGCCAGCAGTTTATATGGGACAGGGAAGGGCTACACCTTC

J: TRBJ1-2
V: TRBV28
D: NA
size: NA
CDR3: CASNTVGDYGYTF
DNA: TGTGCCAGCAACACAGTAGGTGACTATGGCTACACCTTC